A selection of T cell receptor beta chains follows, all from one sample in a study of blood T cell repertoires in COVID-19. Method: immunoSEQ multiplex PCR; TCRdb's copy keeps in-frame clones and lacks some. The sample yields around 110,000 clones, around four fifths seen once. The sequencing input was peripheral blood. Source of these receptors: a man aged 55 to 70 with active or convalescent COVID-19. Both conserved end residues are part of each CDR3. The D gene is left open where the match is weak. Not all rows give a size; the values are once, few, many and, for expanded clones, a class.

cdr3_nt	cdr3_aa	clone_size	v_call	j_call	cdr3_length	d_call
TGTGCCACCAGTGATTGGACAGGCGGAGTTGGCGGGGAGCTGTTTTTT	CATSDWTGGVGGELFF	.	TRBV24-1	TRBJ2-2	16	TRBD1
TGTGCCAGTAGGCCCGGGACAGGGGCTAGGGGCAATCAGCCCCAGCATTTT	CASRPGTGARGNQPQHF	.	TRBV19	TRBJ1-5	17	TRBD1
TGTGCCAGCAGCTTTGGGGCAGAAGAGACCCAGTACTTC	CASSFGAEETQYF	.	TRBV7-7	TRBJ2-5	13	.
TGTGCCAGTAGGGGTCAGGGCGGCACTGAAGCTTTCTTT	CASRGQGGTEAFF	.	TRBV19	TRBJ1-1	13	.
TGCAGTGCTAGTGTCCTCCCCGAGCAGTACTTC	CSASVLPEQYF	.	TRBV20-1	TRBJ2-7	11	.
TGCGCCAGCAGCCAAGATCTGGTTAGCGGGAAGGGTGCGGTCAATGAGCAGTTCTTC	CASSQDLVSGKGAVNEQFF	few	TRBV4-3	TRBJ2-1	19	TRBD2
TGCGCCAGCAGCGTTAGCGGGAGTAGCACAGATACGCAGTATTTT	CASSVSGSSTDTQYF	.	TRBV5-1	TRBJ2-3	15	TRBD2
TGTGCCAGCAGTTTCGGGACAGGCAATCAGCCCCAGCATTTT	CASSFGTGNQPQHF	once	TRBV28	TRBJ1-5	14	TRBD1
TGTGCCAGCAGTATTTTTCCGGGACAGGGTTACGCCGGGGAGCTGTTTTTT	CASSIFPGQGYAGELFF	.	TRBV6-2/TRBV6-3	TRBJ2-2	17	TRBD1
TGTGCCAGCAAGGGGGAGGAGACCCAGTACTTC	CASKGEETQYF	.	TRBV12-3/TRBV12-4	TRBJ2-5	11	.
TGTGCCAGCAGCCCCCGGGGGGGAGGGACAGCAGAGACCCAGTACTTC	CASSPRGGGTAETQYF	.	TRBV9	TRBJ2-5	16	.
TGTGCCAGCAGCCCCTCCCTGACAGGGGGCCCCCACGAGCAGTACTTC	CASSPSLTGGPHEQYF	.	TRBV7-9	TRBJ2-7	16	TRBD1
TGTGCCACCAGTGAAGCGATCTCAAGCACAGATACGCAGTATTTT	CATSEAISSTDTQYF	.	TRBV24-1	TRBJ2-3	15	.
TGTGCCAGCAGTGAATCAGTCAGCCCGGGACAGCCCCAGCATTTT	CASSESVSPGQPQHF	.	TRBV6-1	TRBJ1-5	15	.
TGTGCCAGCTCACCACCTATAGCGGGAGCTTACGAGCAGTACTTC	CASSPPIAGAYEQYF	.	TRBV18	TRBJ2-7	15	TRBD2
TGTGCCAGCAGCTCCCGCTCAGCGGGAGGCCCAGATACGCAGTATTTT	CASSSRSAGGPDTQYF	.	TRBV11-3	TRBJ2-3	16	TRBD2
TGTGCCAGCAGCGTAGAGGGACTAGCGGGAGATTATGAGCAGTTCTTC	CASSVEGLAGDYEQFF	.	TRBV9	TRBJ2-1	16	TRBD2
TGTGCCAGTTGGGGGAGGAGGGAGGCCGAGCAGTACTTC	CASWGRREAEQYF	few	TRBV19	TRBJ2-7	13	.
TGTGCCAGCAGTTGGACTAGCGGTTCCTACGAGCAGTACTTC	CASSWTSGSYEQYF	.	TRBV6-5	TRBJ2-7	14	TRBD2
TGTGCCAGCAGCCCGGGACTAGCGGATCTCTATACGCAGTATTTT	CASSPGLADLYTQYF	.	TRBV5-4	TRBJ2-3	15	TRBD2
TGTGCCAGCAGTTACCCGGCGGGTACAGATACGCAGTATTTT	CASSYPAGTDTQYF	.	TRBV6-5	TRBJ2-3	14	.
TGTGCCAGCAGTCCGGGGACTAGCGGTGCAGATACGCAGTATTTT	CASSPGTSGADTQYF	.	TRBV6-5	TRBJ2-3	15	TRBD2
TGTGCCAGCAGCTTAGATGCAGCGGTGAACACTGAAGCTTTCTTT	CASSLDAAVNTEAFF	.	TRBV7-2	TRBJ1-1	15	.
TGTGCCAGCAGTTCGCAGGGGTCAGATACGCAGTATTTT	CASSSQGSDTQYF	.	TRBV12-3/TRBV12-4	TRBJ2-3	13	.
TGTGCCAGCAGCCTCTACGACACGGCAGGAAACACCATATATTTT	CASSLYDTAGNTIYF	.	TRBV13	TRBJ1-3	15	.